A single sample gave rise to the 9 T cell receptor beta chains below, sequenced in a study of beta chain features in type 1 diabetes. The isolated RNA, all of it, was reverse transcribed, so expressed TCRB transcripts were what got sequenced. The assay was immunoSEQ multiplex PCR, and TCRdb's table has in-frame clones only and misses some. This table has about half a million clones, more than 9.5% appearing once. The sample taken for sequencing was naive CD4+ T cells from blood. These TCRs come from a woman between 18 and 29 years old in good health.

This clone was detected only a few times. The rearrangement links TRBV30 to TRBJ1-4, with D perhaps matching TRBD1 (5 bases). This CDR3 contains 14 residues. Germline V lookup: CDR1 GTSNPN, CDR2 SVGIG (reference sequence). Trimming left V 2 bases short and J 10 bases short, with 17 bases between. CDR3 DNA sequence: TGTGCCTGGAGTACTCCAGGGCCGTCCGGAAAACTGTTTTTT. This gives the protein CAWSTPGPSGKLFF.

This clone appeared many times. V and J are TRBV12-5 and TRBJ2-4; D gene ambiguous. The CDR3 has 11 amino acids. The V gene lost 6 bases and the J gene lost 13 bases, with 13 bases spanning the gap. Germline V gene sequence: CDR1 LGHNT, CDR2 FRNRAP. The CDR3 sequence: CASGLLGHQYF. The DNA of the CDR3 is TGTGCTAGTGGCTTGCTTGGGCACCAGTACTTC.

This clone was seen a handful of times. The rearrangement links TRBV29-1 to TRBJ2-1; the D gene could be TRBD1 or TRBD2 (5 bases each). V was pared by 7 bases and J by 7 bases, with 20 bases between. The CDR3 length is 14 residues. Germline V lookup: CDR1 SQVTM, CDR2 ANQGSEA. The CDR3, as DNA: TGCAGCGGAGGGTGGAAGGGGTTTTTGAATGAGCAGTTCTTC. This gives the protein CSGGWKGFLNEQFF.

This rearrangement joins TRBV7-2 to TRBJ1-6, with D maybe TRBD1 (5 bases). Germline CDR1 SGHTA, CDR2 FQGNSA. The CDR3 spans 16 residues. V shed 5 bases and J shed 8 bases, with 19 bases lying between them. CDR3 loop: CASSMRIGAGHSPLHF. In DNA, the CDR3 is TGTGCCAGCAGCATGAGGATCGGGGCTGGTCATTCACCCCTCCACTTT.

This clone was seen a handful of times. V usage is TRBV2 and J usage is TRBJ2-4; 7 bases line up with TRBD1. This CDR3 has 15 residues. Germline V gene data show CDR1 as SNHLY and CDR2 as FYNNEI. The junction had 8 bases not matched to a gene; V was cut back by 5 bases and J by 4 bases. The CDR3 spells CASSRTDRVKNIQYF. Written as DNA, the CDR3 is TGTGCCAGCAGTCGAACCGACAGGGTGAAAAACATTCAGTACTTC.

This clone occurred a few times. This chain uses TRBV29-1 with TRBJ1-2; 8 positions match TRBD1. From germline, CDR1 is SQVTM and CDR2 ANQGSEA. The ends lost 4 bases at V and 6 bases at J; junction bases unmatched: 7. The CDR3 sequence is 13 residues long. In nucleotides, the CDR3 is TGCAGCGTTGGCCCACGGACAGGGCATGGCTACACCTTC. It is translated as CSVGPRTGHGYTF. The full variable domain, with the rest looked up from reference TRBV29-1 and TRBJ1-2, is SAVISQKPSRDICQRGTSLTIQCQVDSQVTMMFWYRQQPGQSLTLIATANQGSEATYESGFVIDKFPISRPNLTFSTLTVSNMSPEDSSIYLCSVGPRTGHGYTFGSGTRLTVV.

The chain recombines TRBV25-1 with TRBJ1-2; maybe TRBD1 (5 bases). The CDR3 loop spans 13 amino acids. The V end was cut by 6 bases, the J end by 7 bases, with 15 bases between. Per the germline V gene, CDR1 is MGHDK and CDR2 is SYGVNS. The CDR3 region has the DNA TGTGCCAGCAGGGGGGAGCAAAGGAGTGGCTACACCTTC. Its translation is CASRGEQRSGYTF.

The V call is TRBV14, the J call TRBJ1-2; a weak D match, TRBD1 (5 bases). CDR1 is SGHDN and CDR2 is FVKESK in the germline V gene. Trimming took off 5 bases at V and 6 bases at J, with 16 bases between the two ends. The CDR3 has 14 amino acids. CDR3 bases: TGTGCCAGCAGCAAAACAAGGACACAACATGGCTACACCTTC. Its translation is CASSKTRTQHGYTF.

V is TRBV18 and J is TRBJ1-5; D is ambiguous. The ends were cut back, 2 bases at V and 8 bases at J, with 10 bases in the middle. Germline loops: CDR1 KGHSH, CDR2 LQKENI. This CDR3 contains 13 residues. The chain's CDR3 is CASSPSAIKPQHF. CDR3 sequence (DNA): TGTGCCAGCTCACCATCTGCGATCAAGCCCCAGCATTTT.